This TCR beta chain stems from a study of T cell repertoires in cytomegalovirus infection. Regarding the study as a whole: There were carriers of CMV plus the relevant HLA, and cumulative public TCR beta family frequency identified them.

Each CDR3 protein gets one entry after TCRdb re-called the reads with MiXCR. The repertoire has hundreds of thousands of distinct CDR3 sequences, 5% to 8.5% of them found once; the top ten carry under 7.5%. The trim removed 4 bases at V and 9 bases at J, leaving 7 bases unmatched. Germline V gene lookup returns CDR1 DFQATT and CDR2 SNEGSKA (reference sequence). There are 13 residues in the CDR3. This clonotype showed up many times. Its antigen is unknown. Specimen: PBMCs. This sequence was found in a human donor in good health (CMV status not recorded). Some clones in this sample may be carry-over from other donors' samples. The chain recombines TRBV20-1 with TRBJ1-5; TRBD1 matches at 9 bases. This CDR3 reads CSAKDRGGRPQHF. The CDR3 DNA is TGCAGTGCTAAGGACAGGGGCGGCCGGCCCCAGCATTTT.